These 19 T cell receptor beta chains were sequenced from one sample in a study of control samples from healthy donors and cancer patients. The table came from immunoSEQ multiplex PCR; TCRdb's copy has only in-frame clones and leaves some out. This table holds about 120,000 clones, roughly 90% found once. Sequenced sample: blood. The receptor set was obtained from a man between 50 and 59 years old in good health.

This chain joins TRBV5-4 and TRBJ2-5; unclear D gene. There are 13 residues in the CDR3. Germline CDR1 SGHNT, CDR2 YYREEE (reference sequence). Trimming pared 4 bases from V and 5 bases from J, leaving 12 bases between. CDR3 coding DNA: TGTGCCAGCAGCCCTGGACGAGAGGAGACCCAGTACTTC. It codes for CASSPGREETQYF.

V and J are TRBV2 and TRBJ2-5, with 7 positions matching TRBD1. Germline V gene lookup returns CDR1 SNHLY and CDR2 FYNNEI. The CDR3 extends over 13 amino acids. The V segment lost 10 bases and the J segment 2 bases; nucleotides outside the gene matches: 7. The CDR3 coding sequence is TGTGCCATCACCACAGGGGAACAAGAGACCCAGTACTTC. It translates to CAITTGEQETQYF.

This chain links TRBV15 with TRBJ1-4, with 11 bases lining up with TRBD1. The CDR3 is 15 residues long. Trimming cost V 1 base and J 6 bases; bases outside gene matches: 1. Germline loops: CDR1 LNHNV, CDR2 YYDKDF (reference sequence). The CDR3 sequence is CATSRGGQGDEKLFF. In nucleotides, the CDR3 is TGTGCCACCAGCAGAGGGGGACAGGGGGATGAAAAACTGTTTTTT.

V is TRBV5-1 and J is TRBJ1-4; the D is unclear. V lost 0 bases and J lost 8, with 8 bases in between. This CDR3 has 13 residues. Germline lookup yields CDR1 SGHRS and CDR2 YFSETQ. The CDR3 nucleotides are TGCGCCAGCAGCTTGGGGCAGGCCGAAAAACTGTTTTTT. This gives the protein CASSLGQAEKLFF.

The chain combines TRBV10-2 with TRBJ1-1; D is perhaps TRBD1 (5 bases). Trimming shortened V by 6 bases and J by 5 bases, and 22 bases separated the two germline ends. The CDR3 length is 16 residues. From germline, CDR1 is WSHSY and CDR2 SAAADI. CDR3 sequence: CASRDPGTRSRTEAFF. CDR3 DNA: TGCGCCAGCAGGGACCCCGGGACTCGGAGTAGAACTGAAGCTTTCTTT.

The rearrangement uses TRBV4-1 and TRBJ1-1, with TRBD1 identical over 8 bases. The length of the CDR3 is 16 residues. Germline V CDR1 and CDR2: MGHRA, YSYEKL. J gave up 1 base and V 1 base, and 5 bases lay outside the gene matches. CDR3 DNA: TGCGCCAGCAGCCAAGTTCGGACAGGGCCGAACACTGAAGCTTTCTTT. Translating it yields CASSQVRTGPNTEAFF.

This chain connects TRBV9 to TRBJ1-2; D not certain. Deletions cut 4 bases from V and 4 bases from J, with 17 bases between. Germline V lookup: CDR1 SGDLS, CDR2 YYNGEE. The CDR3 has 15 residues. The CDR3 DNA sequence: TGTGCCAGCAGCTCCAACAGCCAAGTGATCTATGGCTACACCTTC. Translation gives CASSSNSQVIYGYTF.

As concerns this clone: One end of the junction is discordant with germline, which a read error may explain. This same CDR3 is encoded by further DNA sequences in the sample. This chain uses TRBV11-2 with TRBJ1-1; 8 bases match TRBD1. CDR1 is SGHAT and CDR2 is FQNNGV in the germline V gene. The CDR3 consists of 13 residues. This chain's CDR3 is CASSRDRNTEAFF. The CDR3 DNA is TGTGCCAGCAGCCGGGACAGGAACACTGAAGCCTTCTTT.

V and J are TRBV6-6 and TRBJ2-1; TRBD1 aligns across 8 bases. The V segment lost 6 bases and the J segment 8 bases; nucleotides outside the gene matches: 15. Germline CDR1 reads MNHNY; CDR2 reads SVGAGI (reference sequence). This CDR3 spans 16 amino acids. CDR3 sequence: CASSRRDRGKSDEQFF. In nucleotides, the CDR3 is TGTGCCAGCAGCCGGAGAGACAGGGGAAAATCGGATGAGCAGTTCTTC.

In DNA form, the CDR3 reads TGTGCCAGCAGCCGCCAACTCGGGAACAGGGGATCTGAAGCTTTCTTT. Translating it yields CASSRQLGNRGSEAFF. The chain recombines TRBV7-9 with TRBJ1-1, with 7 bases identical to TRBD1. J gave up 6 bases and V 5 bases, and 15 bases lay outside the gene matches. This CDR3 is built from 16 residues. In germline, CDR1 is SEHNR, CDR2 FQNEAQ (reference sequence).

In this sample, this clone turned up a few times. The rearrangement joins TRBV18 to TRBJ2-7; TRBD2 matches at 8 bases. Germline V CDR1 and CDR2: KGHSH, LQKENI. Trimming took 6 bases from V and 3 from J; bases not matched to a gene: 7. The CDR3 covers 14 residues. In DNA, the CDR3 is TGTGCCAGCTCGCCGGGACTAGTCAACTACGAGCAGTACTTC. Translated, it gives CASSPGLVNYEQYF.

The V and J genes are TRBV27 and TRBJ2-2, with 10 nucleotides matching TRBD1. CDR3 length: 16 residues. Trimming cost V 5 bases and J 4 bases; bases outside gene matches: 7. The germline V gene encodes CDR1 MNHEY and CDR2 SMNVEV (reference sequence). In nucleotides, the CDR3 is TGTGCCAGCAGTCCGGGACAGGGGAGGTCCACCGGGGAGCTGTTTTTT. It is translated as CASSPGQGRSTGELFF.

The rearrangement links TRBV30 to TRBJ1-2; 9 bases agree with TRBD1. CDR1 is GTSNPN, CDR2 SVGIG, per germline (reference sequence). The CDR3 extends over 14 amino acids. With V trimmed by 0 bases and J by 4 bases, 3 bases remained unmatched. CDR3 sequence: CAWSVTGGVYGYTF. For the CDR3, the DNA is TGTGCCTGGAGTGTAACAGGGGGCGTCTATGGCTACACCTTC.

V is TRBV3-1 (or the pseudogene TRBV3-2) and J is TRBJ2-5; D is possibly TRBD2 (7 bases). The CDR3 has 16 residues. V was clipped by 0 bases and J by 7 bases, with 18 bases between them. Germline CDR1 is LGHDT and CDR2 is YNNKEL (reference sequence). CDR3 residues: CASSQEPGGGSGTQYF. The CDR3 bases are TGTGCCAGCAGCCAAGAGCCTGGCGGGGGCTCAGGGACCCAGTACTTC.

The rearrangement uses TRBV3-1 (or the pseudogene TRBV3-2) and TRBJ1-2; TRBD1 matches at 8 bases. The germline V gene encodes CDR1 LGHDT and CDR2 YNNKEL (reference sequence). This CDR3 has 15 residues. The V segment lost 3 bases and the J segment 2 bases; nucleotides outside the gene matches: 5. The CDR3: CASSHWDRTNYGYTF. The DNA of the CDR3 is TGTGCCAGCAGCCACTGGGACAGGACGAACTATGGCTACACCTTC.

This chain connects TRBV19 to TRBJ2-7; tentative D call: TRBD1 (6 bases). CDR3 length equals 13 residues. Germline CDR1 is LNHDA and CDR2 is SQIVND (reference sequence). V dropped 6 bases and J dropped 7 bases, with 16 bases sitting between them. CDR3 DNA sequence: TGTGCCAGTAGAGCCCAGGGGACGGGGGAGCAGTACTTC. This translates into CASRAQGTGEQYF.

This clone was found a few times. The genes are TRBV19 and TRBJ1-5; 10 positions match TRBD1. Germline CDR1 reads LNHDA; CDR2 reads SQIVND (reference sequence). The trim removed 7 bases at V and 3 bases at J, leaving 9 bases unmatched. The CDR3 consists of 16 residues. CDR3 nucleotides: TGTGCCAGTACCCCTCTGGGACAGGGGAACAATCAGCCCCAGCATTTT. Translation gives CASTPLGQGNNQPQHF.

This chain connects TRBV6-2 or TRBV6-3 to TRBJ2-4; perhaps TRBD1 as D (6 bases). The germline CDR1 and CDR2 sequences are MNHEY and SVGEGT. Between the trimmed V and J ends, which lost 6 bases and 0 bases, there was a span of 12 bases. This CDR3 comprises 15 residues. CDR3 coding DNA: TGTGCCAGCAGCCTCAGGGGATTAGCCAAAAACATTCAGTACTTC. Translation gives CASSLRGLAKNIQYF.

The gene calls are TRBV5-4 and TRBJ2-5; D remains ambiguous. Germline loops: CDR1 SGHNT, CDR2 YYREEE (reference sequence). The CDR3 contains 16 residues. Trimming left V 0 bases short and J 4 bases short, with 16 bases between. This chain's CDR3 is CASSLAGLRTLETQYF. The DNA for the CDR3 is TGTGCCAGCAGCTTGGCTGGCCTCCGAACCTTAGAGACCCAGTACTTC.